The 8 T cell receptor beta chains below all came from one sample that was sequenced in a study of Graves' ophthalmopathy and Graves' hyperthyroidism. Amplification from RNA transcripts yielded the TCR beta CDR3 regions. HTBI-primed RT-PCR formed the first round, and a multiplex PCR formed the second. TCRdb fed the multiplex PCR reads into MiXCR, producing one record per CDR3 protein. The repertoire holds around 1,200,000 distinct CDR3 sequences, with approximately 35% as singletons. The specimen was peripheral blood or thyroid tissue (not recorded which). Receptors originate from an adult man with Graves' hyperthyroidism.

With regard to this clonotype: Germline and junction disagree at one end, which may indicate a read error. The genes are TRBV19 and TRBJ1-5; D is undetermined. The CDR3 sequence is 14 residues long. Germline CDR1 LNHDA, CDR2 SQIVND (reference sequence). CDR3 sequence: CASRDLDRNQPPHF. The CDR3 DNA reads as TGTGCCAGTAGGGACCTGGACCGCAATCAGCCCCCGCATTTT.

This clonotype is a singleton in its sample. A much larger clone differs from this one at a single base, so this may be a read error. DNA of the CDR3: TGTGCCAGCAGACTAATGGCAGGGGCGGAAACTGAAGCTGTCTTT. This codes for CASRLMAGAETEAVF. The J gene is TRBJ1-1, the V gene TRBV12-3 or TRBV12-4, with D possibly TRBD1 on 6 matching bases. The CDR3 runs to 15 residues.

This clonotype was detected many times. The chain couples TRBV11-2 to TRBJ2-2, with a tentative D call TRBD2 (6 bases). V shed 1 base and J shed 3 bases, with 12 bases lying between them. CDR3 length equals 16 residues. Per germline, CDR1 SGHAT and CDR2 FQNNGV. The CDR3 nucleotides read TGTGCCAGCAGCTTAGCTAGTAGCGGATACACCGGGGAGCTGTTTTTT. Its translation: CASSLASSGYTGELFF.

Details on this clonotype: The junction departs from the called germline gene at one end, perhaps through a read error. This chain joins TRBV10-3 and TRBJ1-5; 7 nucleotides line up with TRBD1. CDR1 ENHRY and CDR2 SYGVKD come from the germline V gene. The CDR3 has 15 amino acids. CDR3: CASSGPRQGYQPQHF. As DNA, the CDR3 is TGTGCCAGCAGTGGGCCTCGACAGGGCTATCAGCCCCAGCATTTT.

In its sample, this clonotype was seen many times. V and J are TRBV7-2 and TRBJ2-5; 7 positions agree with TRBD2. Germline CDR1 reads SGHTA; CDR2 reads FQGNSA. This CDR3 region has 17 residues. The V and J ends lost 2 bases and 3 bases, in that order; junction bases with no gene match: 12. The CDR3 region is CASSLSLPGRTEETQYF. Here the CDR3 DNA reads TGTGCCAGCAGCTTATCCCTCCCCGGGAGGACGGAAGAGACCCAGTACTTC.

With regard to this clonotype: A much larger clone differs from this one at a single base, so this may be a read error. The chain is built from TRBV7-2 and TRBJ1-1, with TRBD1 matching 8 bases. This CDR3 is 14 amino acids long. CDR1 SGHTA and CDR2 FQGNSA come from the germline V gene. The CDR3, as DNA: TGTGCCGGCAGCCCGGACAGGGTAAGGGCTGAAGCTTTCTTT. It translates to CAGSPDRVRAEAFF.

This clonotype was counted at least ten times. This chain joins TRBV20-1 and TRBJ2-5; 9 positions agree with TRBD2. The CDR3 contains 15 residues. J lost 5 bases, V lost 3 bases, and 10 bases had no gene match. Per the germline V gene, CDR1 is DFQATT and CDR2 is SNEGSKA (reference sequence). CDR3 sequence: CSASLGGGAQETQYF. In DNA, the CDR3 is TGCAGTGCTAGTCTGGGCGGGGGGGCGCAGGAGACCCAGTACTTC.

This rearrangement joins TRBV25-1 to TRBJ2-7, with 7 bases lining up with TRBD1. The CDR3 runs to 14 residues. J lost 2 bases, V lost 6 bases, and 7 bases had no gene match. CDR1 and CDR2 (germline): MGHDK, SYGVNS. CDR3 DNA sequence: TGTGCCAGCAGACGACAGGGCAGCGCCTACGAGCAGTACTTC. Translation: CASRRQGSAYEQYF.